Sequencing of this T cell receptor beta chain was carried out in a study of cytomegalovirus exposure and HLA in healthy donors. It was with 60 Vbeta and 13 Jbeta primers that the PCR ran. The method was immunoSEQ multiplex PCR; TCRdb's version includes in-frame clones alone and lacks a portion of them. In total, the table holds roughly 80,000 clones. The CDR3 length is 13 residues. V was pared by 3 bases and J by 7 bases, with 13 bases between. CDR1 is MGHRA, CDR2 YSYEKL, per germline. The chain is built from TRBV4-1 and TRBJ2-7; possibly TRBD2 for D (5 bases). The receptor was isolated from a man aged 50-60 years in good health and CMV-seropositive. The specimen was PBMCs. CDR3 DNA sequence: TGCGCCAGCAGCCAGAGCCTTCCGGGGGAGCAGTACGTC. Amino acids: CASSQSLPGEQYV.